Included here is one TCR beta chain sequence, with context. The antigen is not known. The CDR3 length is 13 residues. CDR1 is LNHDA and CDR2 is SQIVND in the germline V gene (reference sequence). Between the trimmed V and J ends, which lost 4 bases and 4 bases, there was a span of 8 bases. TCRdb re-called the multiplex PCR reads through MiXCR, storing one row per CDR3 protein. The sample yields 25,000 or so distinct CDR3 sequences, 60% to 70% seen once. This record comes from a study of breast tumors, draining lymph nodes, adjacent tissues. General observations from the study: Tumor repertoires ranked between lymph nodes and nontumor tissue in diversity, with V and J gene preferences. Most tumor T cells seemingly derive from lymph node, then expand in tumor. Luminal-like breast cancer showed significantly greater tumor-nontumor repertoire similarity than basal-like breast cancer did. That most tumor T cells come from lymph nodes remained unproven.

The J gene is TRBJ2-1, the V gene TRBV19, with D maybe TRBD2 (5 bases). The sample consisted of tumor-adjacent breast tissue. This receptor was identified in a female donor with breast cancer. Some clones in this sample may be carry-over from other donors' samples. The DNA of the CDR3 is TGTGCCAGTAGTAAACGGACTTACAATGAGCAGTTCTTC. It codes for CASSKRTYNEQFF.